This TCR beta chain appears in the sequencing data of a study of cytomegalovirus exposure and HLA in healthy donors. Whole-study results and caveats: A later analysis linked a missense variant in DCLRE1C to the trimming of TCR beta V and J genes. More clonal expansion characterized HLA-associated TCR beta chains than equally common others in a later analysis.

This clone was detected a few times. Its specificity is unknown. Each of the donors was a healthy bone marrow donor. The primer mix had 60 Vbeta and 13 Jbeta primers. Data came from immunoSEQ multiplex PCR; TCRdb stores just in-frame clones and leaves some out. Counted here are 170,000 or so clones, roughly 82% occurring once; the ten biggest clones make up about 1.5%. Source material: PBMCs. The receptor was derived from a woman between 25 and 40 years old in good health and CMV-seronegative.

The DNA for the CDR3 is TGTGCCAGCAGCGTACAGGGGGGAAACACTGAAGCTTTCTTT. This translates into CASSVQGGNTEAFF. The chain uses TRBV7-9 and TRBJ1-1; 8 positions match TRBD1. The junction had 4 bases not matched to a gene; V was cut back by 5 bases and J by 2 bases. Germline V CDR1 and CDR2: SEHNR, FQNEAQ (reference sequence). The CDR3 runs to 14 residues.